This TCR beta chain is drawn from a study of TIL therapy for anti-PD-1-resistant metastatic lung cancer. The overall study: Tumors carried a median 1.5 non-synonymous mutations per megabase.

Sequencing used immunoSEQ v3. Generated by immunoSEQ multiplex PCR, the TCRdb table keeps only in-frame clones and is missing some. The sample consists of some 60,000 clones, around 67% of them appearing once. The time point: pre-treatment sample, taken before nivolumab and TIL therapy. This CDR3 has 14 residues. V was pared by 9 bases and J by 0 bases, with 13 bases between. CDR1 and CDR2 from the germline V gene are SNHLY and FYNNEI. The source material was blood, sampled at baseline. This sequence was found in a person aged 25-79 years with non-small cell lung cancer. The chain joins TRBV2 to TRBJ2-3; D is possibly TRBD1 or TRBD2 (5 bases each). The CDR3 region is CASKPGLSTDTQYF. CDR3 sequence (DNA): TGTGCCAGTAAGCCGGGGCTTAGCACAGATACGCAGTATTTT.